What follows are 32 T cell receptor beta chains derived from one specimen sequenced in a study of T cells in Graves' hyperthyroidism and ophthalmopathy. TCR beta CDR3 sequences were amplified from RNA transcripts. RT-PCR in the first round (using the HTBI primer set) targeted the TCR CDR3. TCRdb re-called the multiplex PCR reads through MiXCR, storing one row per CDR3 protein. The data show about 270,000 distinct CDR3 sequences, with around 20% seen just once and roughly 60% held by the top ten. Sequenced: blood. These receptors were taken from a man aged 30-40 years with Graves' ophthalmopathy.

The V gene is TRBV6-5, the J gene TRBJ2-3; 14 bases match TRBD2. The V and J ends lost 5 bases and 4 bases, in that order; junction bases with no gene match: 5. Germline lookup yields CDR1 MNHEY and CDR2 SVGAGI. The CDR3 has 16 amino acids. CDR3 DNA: TGTGCCAGCAGTAGACTAGCGGGAGGGCCGGCAGATACGCAGTATTTT. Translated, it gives CASSRLAGGPADTQYF.

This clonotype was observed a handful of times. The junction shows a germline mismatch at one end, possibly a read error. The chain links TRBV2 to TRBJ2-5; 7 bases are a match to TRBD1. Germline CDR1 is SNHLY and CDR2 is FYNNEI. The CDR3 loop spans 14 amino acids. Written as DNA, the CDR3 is TGTGCCAGCAGTCCCCGGACAGGCCAAGTGACCCAGTACTTC. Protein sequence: CASSPRTGQVTQYF.

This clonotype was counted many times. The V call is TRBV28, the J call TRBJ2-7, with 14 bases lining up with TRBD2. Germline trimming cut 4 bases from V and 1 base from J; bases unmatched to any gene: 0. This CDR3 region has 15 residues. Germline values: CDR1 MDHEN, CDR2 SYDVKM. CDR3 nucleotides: TGTGCCAGCAGTTGGACTAGCGGGAGGTCCTACGAGCAGTACTTC. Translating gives CASSWTSGRSYEQYF.

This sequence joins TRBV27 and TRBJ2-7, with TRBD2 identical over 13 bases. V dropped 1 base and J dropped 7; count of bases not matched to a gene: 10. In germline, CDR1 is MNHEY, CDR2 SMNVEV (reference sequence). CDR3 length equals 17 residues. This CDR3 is CASSLLLAGGPSEEQYF. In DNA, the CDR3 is TGTGCCAGCAGTTTATTACTAGCGGGAGGGCCGTCAGAGGAGCAGTACTTC.

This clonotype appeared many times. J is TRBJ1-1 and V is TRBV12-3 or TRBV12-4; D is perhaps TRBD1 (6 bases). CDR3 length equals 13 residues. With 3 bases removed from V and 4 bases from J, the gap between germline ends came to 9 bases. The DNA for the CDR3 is TGTGCCAGCAGTTTGACAGGCACCACTGAAGCTTTCTTT. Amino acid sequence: CASSLTGTTEAFF.

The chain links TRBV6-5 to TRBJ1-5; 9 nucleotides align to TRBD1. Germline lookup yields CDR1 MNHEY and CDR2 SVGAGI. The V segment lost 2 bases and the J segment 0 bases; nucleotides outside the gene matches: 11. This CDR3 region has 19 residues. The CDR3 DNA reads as TGTGCCAGCAGTTACCCCTCCCCTAGACAGGGGGATAGCAATCAGCCCCAGCATTTT. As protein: CASSYPSPRQGDSNQPQHF.

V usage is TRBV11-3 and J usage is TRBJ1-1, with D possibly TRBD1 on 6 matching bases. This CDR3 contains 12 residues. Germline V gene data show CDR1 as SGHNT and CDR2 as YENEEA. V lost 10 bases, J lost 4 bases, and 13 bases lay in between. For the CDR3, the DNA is TGTGCCACTACGACAGGTCGCACTGAAGCTTTCTTT. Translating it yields CATTTGRTEAFF. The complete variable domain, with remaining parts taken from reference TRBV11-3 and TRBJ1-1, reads EAGVVQSPRYKIIEKKQPVAFWCNPISGHNTLYWYLQNLGQGPELLIRYENEEAVDDSQLPKDRFSAERLKGVDSTLKIQPAELGDSAVYLCATTTGRTEAFFGQGTRLTVV.

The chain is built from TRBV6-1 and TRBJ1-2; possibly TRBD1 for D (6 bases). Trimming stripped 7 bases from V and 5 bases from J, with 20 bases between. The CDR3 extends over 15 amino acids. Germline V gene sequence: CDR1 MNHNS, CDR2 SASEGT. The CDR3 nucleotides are TGTGCCAGCATAACATCGGGGGGCGTCTTATATGGCTACACCTTC. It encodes CASITSGGVLYGYTF.

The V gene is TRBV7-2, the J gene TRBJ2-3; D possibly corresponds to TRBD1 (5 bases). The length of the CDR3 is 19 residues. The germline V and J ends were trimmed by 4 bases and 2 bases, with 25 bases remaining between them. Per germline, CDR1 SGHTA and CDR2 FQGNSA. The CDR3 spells CASSSVAPLLRGHTDTQYF. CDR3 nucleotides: TGTGCCAGCAGCTCGGTGGCACCTCTTTTAAGGGGTCACACAGATACGCAGTATTTT.

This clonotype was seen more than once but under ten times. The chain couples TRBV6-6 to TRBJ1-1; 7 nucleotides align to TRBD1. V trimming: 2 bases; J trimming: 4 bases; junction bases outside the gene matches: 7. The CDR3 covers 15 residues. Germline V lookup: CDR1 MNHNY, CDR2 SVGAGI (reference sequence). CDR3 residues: CASSYKRAGGTEAFF. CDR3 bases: TGTGCCAGCAGTTACAAACGGGCAGGGGGCACTGAAGCTTTCTTT.

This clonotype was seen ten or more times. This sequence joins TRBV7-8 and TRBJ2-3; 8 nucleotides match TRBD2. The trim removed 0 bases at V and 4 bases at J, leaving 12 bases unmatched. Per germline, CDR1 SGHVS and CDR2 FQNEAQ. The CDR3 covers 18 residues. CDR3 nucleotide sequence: TGTGCCAGCAGCTTAGCGCTGGGACTAGAACCTTCAGCAGATACGCAGTATTTT. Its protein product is CASSLALGLEPSADTQYF.

The CDR3 bases are TGCAGTGCTAAGGGACCGAATCAGCCCCAGCATTTT. Its protein is CSAKGPNQPQHF. The J gene is TRBJ1-5, the V gene TRBV20-1; D may be TRBD1 (5 bases). CDR1 DFQATT and CDR2 SNEGSKA come from the germline V gene (reference sequence). V was pared by 4 bases and J by 4 bases, with 8 bases between. There are 12 residues in the CDR3.

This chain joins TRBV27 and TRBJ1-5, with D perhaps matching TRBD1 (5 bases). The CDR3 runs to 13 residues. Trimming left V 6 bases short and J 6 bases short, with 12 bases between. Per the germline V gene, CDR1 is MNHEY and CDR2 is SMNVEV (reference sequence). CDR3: CASSRGVAQPQHF. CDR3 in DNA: TGTGCCAGCAGCCGAGGGGTGGCTCAGCCCCAGCATTTT.

CDR3: CASSLRAGGRNEQFF. The CDR3 DNA reads TGTGCCAGCAGCTTGAGAGCGGGAGGGCGGAATGAGCAGTTCTTC. V usage is TRBV7-8 and J usage is TRBJ2-1; TRBD2 matches 10 bases. Trimming took 3 bases from V and 7 from J; bases not matched to a gene: 6. Germline CDR1 reads SGHVS; CDR2 reads FQNEAQ. The CDR3 has 15 amino acids.

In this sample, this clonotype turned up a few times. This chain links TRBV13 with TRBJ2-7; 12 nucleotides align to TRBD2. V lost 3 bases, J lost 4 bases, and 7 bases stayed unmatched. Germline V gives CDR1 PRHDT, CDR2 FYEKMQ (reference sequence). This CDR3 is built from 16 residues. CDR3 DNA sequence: TGTGCCAGCAGCTTCTCGACTAGCGGGAGAAGTTACGAGCAGTACTTC. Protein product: CASSFSTSGRSYEQYF.

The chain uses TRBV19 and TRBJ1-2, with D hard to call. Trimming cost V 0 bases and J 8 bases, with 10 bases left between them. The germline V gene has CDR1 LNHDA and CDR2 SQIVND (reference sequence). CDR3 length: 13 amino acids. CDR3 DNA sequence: TGTGCCAGTAGTATAGAGAGAGTCAGCGGCTACACCTTC. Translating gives CASSIERVSGYTF.

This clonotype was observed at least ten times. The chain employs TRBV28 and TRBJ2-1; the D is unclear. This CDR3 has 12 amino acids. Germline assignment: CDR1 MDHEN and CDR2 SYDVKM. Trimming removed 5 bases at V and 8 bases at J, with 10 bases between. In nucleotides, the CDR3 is TGTGCCAGCAGTGAACGCTTTGATGAGCAGTTCTTC. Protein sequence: CASSERFDEQFF.

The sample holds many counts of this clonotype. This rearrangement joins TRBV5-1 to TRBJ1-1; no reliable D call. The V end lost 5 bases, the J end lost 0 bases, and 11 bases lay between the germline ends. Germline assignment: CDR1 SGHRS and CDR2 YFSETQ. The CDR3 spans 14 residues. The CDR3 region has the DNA TGCGCCAGCAGTCCCAGTGGAGTGAACACTGAAGCTTTCTTT. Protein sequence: CASSPSGVNTEAFF.

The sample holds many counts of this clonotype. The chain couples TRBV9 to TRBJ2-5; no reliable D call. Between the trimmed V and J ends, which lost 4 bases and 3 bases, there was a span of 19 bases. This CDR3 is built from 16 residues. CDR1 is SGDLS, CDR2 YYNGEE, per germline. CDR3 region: CASSPGRIPVEETQYF. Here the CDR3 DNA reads TGTGCCAGCAGCCCCGGAAGGATCCCGGTGGAAGAGACCCAGTACTTC.

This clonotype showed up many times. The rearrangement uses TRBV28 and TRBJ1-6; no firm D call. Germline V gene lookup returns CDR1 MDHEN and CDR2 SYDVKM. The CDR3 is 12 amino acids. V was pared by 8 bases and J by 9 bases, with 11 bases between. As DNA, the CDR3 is TGTGCCAGCGGGTCCGGGAGTTCACCCCTCCACTTT. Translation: CASGSGSSPLHF. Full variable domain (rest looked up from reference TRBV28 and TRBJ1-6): DVKVTQSSRYLVKRTGEKVFLECVQDMDHENMFWYRQDPGLGLRLIYFSYDVKMKEKGDIPEGYSVSREKKERFSLILESASTNQTSMYLCASGSGSSPLHFGNGTRLTVT.

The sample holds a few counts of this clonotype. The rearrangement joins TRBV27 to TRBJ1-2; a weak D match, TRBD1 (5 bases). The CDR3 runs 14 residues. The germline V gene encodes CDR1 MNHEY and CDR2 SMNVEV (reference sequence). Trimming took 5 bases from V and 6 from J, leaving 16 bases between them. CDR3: CASSRGAPEDGYTF. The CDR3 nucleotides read TGTGCCAGCAGTCGTGGGGCCCCGGAGGATGGCTACACCTTC.

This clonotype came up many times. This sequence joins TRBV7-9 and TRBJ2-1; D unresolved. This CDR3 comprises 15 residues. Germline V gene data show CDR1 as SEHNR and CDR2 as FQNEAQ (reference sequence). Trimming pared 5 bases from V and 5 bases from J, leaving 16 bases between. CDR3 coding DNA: TGTGCCAGCAGCCCCACGGATATTGTCGACAATGAGCAGTTCTTC. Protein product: CASSPTDIVDNEQFF.

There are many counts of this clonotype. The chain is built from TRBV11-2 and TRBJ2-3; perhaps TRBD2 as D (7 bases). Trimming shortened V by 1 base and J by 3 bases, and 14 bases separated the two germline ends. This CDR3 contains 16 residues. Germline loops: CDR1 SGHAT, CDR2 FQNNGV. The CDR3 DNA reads TGTGCCAGCAGCTTAGGTATAGGGGGGGCGACAGATACGCAGTATTTT. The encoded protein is CASSLGIGGATDTQYF.

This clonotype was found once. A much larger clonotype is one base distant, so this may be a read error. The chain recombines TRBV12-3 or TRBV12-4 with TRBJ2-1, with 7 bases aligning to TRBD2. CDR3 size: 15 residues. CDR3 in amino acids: CASRSSGTTYNERFF. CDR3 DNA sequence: TGTGCCAGCAGGTCCAGCGGGACTACCTACAATGAGCGGTTCTTC.

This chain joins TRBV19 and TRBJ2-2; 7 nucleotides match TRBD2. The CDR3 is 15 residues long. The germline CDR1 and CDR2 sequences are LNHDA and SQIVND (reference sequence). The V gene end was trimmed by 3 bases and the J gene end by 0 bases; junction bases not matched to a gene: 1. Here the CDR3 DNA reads TGTGCCAGTAGTATTGCGGGGGCGAACACCGGGGAGCTGTTTTTT. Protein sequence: CASSIAGANTGELFF.

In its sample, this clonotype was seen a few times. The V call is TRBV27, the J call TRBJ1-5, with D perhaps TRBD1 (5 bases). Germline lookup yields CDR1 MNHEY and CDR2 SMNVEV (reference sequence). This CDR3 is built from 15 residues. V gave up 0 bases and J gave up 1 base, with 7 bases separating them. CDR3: CASSLSGTSNQPQHF. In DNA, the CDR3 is TGTGCCAGCAGTTTATCAGGGACGAGCAATCAGCCCCAGCATTTT.

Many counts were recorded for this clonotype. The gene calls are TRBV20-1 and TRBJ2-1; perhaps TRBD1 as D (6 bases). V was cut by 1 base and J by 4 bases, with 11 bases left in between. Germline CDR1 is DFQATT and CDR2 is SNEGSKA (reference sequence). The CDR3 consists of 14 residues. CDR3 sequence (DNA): TGCAGTGCTAGAGGGACAGTAAGTTACAATGAGCAGTTCTTC. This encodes CSARGTVSYNEQFF.

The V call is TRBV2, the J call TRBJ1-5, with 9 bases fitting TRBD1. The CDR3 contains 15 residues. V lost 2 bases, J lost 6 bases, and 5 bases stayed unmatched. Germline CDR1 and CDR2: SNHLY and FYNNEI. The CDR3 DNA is TGTGCCAGCAGTGAACTGGACAGGGGAAGTCAGCCCCAGCATTTT. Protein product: CASSELDRGSQPQHF.

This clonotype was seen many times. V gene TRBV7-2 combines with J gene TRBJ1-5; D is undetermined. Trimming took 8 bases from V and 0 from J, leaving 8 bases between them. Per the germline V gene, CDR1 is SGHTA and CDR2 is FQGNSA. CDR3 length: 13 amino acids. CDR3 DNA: TGTGCCAGCCGGCAAAATAGCAATCAGCCCCAGCATTTT. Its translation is CASRQNSNQPQHF.

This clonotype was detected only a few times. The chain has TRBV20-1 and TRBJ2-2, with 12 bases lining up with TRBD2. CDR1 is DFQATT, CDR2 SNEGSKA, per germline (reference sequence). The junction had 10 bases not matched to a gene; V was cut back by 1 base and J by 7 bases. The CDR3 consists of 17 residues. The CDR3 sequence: CSARGPGTSGQNGELFF. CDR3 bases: TGCAGTGCTAGAGGGCCCGGGACTAGCGGGCAAAACGGGGAGCTGTTTTTT.

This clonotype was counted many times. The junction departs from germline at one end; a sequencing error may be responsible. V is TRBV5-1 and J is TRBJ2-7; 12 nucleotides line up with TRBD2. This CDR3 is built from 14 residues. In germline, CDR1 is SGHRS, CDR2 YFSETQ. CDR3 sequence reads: CASSSTSGSYEQYF. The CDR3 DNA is TGTGCCAGCAGCTCGACTAGCGGGAGCTACGAGCAGTACTTC. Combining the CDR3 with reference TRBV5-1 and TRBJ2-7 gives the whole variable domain KAGVTQTPRYLIKTRGQQVTLSCSPISGHRSVSWYQQTPGQGLQFLFEYFSETQRNKGNFPGRFSGRQFSNSRSEMNVSTLELGDSALYLCASSSTSGSYEQYFGPGTRLTVT.

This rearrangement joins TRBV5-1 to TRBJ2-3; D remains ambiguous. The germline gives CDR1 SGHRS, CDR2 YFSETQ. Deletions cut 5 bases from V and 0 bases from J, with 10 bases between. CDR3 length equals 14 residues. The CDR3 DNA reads TGCGCCAGCAGACCCGACTTTAGCACAGATACGCAGTATTTT. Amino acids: CASRPDFSTDTQYF. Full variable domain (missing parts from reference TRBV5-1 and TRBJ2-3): KAGVTQTPRYLIKTRGQQVTLSCSPISGHRSVSWYQQTPGQGLQFLFEYFSETQRNKGNFPGRFSGRQFSNSRSEMNVSTLELGDSALYLCASRPDFSTDTQYFGPGTRLTVL.